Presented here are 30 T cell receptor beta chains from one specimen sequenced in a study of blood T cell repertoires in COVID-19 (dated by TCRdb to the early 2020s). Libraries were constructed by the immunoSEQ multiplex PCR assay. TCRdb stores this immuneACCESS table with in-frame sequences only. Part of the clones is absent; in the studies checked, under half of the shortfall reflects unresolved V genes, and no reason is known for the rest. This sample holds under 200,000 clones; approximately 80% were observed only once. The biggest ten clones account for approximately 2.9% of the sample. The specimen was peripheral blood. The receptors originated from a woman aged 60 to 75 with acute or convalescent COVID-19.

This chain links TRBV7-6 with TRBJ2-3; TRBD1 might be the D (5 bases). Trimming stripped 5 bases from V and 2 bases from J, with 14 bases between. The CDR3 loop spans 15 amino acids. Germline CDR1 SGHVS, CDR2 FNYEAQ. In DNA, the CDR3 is TGTGCCAGCAGCCCCGAGCAGGGTATCACAGATACGCAGTATTTT. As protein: CASSPEQGITDTQYF.

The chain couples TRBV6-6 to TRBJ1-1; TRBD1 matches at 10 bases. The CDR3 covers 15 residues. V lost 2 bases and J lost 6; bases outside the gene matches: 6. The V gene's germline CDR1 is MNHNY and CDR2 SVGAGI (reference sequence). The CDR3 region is CASSYQGQGNAEAFF. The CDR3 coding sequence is TGTGCCAGCAGTTACCAGGGACAGGGGAATGCTGAAGCTTTCTTT.

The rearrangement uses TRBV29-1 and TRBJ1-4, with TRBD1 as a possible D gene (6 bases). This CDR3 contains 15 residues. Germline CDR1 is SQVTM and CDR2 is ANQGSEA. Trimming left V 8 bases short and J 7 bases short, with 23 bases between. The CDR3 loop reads CSISRRGAPGEKLFF. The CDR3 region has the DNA TGCAGCATCTCCCGTCGGGGGGCGCCGGGTGAAAAACTGTTTTTT.

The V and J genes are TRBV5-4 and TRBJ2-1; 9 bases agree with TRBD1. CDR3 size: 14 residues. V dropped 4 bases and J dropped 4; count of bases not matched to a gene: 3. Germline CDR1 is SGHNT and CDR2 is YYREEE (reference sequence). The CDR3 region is CASSRDRDYNEQFF. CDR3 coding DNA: TGTGCCAGCAGCCGGGACAGGGATTACAATGAGCAGTTCTTC.

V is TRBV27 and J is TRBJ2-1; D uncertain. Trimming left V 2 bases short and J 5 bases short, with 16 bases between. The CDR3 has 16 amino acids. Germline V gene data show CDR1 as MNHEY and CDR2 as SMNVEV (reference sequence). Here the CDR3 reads CASSLALDLIHNEQFF. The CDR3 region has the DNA TGTGCCAGCAGTTTAGCCCTAGACCTTATACACAATGAGCAGTTCTTC.

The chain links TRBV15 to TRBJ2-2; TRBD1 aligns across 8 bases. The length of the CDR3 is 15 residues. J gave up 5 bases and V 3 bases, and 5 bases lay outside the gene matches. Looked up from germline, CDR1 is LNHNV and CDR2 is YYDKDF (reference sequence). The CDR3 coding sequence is TGTGCCACCAGCAGGGATACAGGGGGAACCGGGGAGCTGTTTTTT. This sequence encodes CATSRDTGGTGELFF.

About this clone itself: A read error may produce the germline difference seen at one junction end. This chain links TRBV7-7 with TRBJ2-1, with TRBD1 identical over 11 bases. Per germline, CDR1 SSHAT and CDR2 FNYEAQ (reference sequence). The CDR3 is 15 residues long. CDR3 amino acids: CASSRGQGAVDEQFF. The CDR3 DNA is TGTGCTAGCAGCCGAGGACAGGGGGCGGTGGATGAGCAGTTCTTC. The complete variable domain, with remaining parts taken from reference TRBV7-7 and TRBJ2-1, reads GAGVSQSPRYKVTKRGQDVTLRCDPISSHATLYWYQQALGQGPEFLTYFNYEAQPDKSGLPSDRFSAERPEGSISTLTIQRTEQRDSAMYRCASSRGQGAVDEQFFGPGTRLTVL.

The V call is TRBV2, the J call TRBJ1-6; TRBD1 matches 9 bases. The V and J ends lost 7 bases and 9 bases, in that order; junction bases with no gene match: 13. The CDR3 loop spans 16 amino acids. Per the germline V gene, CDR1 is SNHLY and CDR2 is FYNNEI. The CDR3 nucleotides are TGTGCCAGCACCGAGGGGCTGGGACAGGGAGTTTCACCCCTCCACTTT. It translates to CASTEGLGQGVSPLHF.

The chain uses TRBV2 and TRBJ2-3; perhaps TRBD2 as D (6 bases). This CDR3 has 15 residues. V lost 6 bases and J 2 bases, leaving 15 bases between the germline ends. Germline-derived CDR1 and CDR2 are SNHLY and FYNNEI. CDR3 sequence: CASRRTTSDTDTQYF. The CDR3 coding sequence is TGTGCCAGCAGGAGGACTACCTCAGACACAGATACGCAGTATTTT.

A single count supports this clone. The CDR3 nucleotides are TGTGCCAGCAGCCCGGAAGTAGGGGGGGGCTATGGCTACACCTTC. Protein sequence: CASSPEVGGGYGYTF. The chain couples TRBV3-1 (or the pseudogene TRBV3-2) to TRBJ1-2, with TRBD1 as a possible D gene (6 bases). The ends were cut back, 4 bases at V and 4 bases at J, with 16 bases in the middle. Germline V lookup: CDR1 LGHDT, CDR2 YNNKEL (reference sequence). This CDR3 contains 15 residues.

CDR3 loop: CASSRPGSRTEAFF. In DNA, the CDR3 is TGCGCCAGCAGTCGTCCGGGGAGTAGGACTGAAGCTTTCTTT. V and J are TRBV4-1 and TRBJ1-1, with D unresolved. CDR3 length: 14 residues. V was trimmed by 6 bases and J by 5 bases, leaving 16 bases between them. CDR1 is MGHRA and CDR2 is YSYEKL in the germline V gene.

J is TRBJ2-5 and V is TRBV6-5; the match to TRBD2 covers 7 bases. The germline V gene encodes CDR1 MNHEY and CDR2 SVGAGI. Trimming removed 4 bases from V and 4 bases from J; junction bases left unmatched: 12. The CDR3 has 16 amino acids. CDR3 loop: CASSSLGAGPGETQYF. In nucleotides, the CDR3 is TGTGCCAGCAGTTCCCTGGGAGCGGGGCCGGGAGAGACCCAGTACTTC.

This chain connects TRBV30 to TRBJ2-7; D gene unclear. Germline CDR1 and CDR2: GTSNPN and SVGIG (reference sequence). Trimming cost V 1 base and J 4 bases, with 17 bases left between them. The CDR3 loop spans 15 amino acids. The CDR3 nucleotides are TGTGCCTGGAGTGCCCCCTGGCCTCGAGGATACGAGCAGTACTTC. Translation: CAWSAPWPRGYEQYF.

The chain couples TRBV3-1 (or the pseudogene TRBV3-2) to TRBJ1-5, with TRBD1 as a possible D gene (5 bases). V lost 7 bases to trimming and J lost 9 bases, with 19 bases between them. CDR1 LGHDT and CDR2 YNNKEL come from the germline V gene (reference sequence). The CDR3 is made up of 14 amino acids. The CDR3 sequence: CASTEGLGRTPQHF. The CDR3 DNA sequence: TGTGCCAGCACCGAGGGACTGGGGAGAACGCCCCAGCATTTT.

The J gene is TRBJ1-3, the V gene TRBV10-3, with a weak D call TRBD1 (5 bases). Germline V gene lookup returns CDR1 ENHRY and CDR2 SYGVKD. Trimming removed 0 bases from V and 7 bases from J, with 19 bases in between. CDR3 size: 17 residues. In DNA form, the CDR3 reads TGTGCCATCAGTGAGTCACCCAGTCAACCCAACAGGAACACCATATATTTT. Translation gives CAISESPSQPNRNTIYF.

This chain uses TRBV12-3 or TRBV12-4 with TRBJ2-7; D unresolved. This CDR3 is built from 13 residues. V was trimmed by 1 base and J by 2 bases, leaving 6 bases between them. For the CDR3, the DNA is TGTGCCAGCAGTTTAGGGCATCCCTACGAGCAGTACTTC. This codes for CASSLGHPYEQYF.

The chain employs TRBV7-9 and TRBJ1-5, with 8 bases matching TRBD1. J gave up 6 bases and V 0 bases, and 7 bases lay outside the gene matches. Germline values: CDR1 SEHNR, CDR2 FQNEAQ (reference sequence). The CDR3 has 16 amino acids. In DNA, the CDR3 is TGTGCCAGCAGCTTAGCTTCAGGGGGCTGGAGTCAGCCCCAGCATTTT. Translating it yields CASSLASGGWSQPQHF. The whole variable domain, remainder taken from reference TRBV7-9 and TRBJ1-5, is DTGVSQNPRHKITKRGQNVTFRCDPISEHNRLYWYRQTLGQGPEFLTYFQNEAQLEKSRLLSDRFSAERPKGSFSTLEIQRTEQGDSAMYLCASSLASGGWSQPQHFGDGTRLSIL.

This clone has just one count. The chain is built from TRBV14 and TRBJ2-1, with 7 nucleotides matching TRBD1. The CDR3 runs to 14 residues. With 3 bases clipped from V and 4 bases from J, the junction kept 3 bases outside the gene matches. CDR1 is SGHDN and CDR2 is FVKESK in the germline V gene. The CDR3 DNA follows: TGTGCCAGCAGCCATTCGGGACAGTACAATGAGCAGTTCTTC. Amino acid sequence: CASSHSGQYNEQFF.

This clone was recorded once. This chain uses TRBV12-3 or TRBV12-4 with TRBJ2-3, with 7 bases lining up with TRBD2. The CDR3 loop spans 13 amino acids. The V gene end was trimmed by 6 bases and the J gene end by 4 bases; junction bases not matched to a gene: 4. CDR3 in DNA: TGTGCCAGCAGCGCGGGGGTTCCAGATACGCAGTATTTT. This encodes CASSAGVPDTQYF.

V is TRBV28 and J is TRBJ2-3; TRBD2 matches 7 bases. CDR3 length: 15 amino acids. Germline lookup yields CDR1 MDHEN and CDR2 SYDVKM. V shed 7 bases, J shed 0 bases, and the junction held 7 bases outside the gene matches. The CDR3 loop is CASKSSSGSTDTQYF. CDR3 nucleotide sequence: TGTGCCAGCAAATCGAGTAGCGGGAGCACAGATACGCAGTATTTT.

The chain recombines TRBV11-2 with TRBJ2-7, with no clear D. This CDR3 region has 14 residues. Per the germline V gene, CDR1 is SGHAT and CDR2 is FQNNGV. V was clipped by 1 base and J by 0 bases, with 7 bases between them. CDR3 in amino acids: CASSLGRPSYEQYF. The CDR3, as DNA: TGTGCCAGCAGCTTAGGGCGGCCCTCCTACGAGCAGTACTTC.

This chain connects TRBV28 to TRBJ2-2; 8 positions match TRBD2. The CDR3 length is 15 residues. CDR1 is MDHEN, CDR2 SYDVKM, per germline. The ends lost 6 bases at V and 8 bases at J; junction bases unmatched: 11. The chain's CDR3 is CASSRAAGGSGELFF. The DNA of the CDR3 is TGTGCCAGCAGCCGGGCGGCGGGAGGCTCAGGGGAGCTGTTTTTT.

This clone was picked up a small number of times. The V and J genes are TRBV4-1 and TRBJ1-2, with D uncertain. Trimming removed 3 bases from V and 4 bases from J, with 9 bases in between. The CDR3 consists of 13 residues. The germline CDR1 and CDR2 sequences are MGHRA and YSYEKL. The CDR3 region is CASSHPSGYGYTF. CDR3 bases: TGCGCCAGCAGCCACCCGTCGGGCTATGGCTACACCTTC.

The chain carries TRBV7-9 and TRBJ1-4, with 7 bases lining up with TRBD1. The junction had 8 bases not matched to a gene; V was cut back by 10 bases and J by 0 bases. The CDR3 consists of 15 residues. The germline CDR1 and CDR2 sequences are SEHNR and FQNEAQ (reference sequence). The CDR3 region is CAIVEGGTTNEKLFF. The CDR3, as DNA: TGTGCCATCGTTGAAGGGGGCACAACTAATGAAAAACTGTTTTTT.

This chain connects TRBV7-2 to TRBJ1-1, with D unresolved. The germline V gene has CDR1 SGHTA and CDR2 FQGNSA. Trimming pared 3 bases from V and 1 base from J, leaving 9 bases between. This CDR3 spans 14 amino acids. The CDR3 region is CASSFLRSNTEAFF. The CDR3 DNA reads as TGTGCCAGCAGCTTTTTGAGGTCGAACACTGAAGCTTTCTTT. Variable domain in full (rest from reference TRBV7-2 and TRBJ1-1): GAGVSQSPSNKVTEKGKDVELRCDPISGHTALYWYRQSLGQGLEFLIYFQGNSAPDKSGLPSDRFSAERTGGSVSTLTIQRTQQEDSAVYLCASSFLRSNTEAFFGQGTRLTVV.

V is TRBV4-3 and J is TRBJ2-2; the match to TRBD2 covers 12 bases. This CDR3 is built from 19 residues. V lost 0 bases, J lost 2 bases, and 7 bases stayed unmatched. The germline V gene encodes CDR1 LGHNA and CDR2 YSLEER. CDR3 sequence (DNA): TGCGCCAGCAGCCAAGATCTACCTAGCGGGGGGGTAAACACCGGGGAGCTGTTTTTT. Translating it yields CASSQDLPSGGVNTGELFF.

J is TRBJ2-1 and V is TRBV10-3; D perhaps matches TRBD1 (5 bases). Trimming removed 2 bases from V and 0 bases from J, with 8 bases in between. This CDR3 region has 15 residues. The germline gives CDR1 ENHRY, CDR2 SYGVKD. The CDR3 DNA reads TGTGCCATCAGTGAGGTCAGGGCCTCCTACAATGAGCAGTTCTTC. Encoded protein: CAISEVRASYNEQFF.

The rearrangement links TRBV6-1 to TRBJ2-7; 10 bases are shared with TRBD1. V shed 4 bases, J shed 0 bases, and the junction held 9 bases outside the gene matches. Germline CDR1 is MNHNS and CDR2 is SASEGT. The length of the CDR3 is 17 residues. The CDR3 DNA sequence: TGTGCCAGCAGTGGGGACAGGGGCCTCCTTTACTCCTACGAGCAGTACTTC. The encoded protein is CASSGDRGLLYSYEQYF.

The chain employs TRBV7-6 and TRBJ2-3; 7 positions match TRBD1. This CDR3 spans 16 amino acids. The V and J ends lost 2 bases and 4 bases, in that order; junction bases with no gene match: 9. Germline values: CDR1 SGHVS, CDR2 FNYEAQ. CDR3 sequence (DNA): TGTGCCAGCAGCTTAAGGGGGACAGTCAGACCAGATACGCAGTATTTT. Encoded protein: CASSLRGTVRPDTQYF.

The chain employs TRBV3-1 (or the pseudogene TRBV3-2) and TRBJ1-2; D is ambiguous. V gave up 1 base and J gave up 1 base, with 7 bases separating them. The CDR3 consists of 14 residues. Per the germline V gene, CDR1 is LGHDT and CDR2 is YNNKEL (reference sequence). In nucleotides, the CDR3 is TGTGCCAGCAGCCAAGTGAGTGGTAACTATGGCTACACCTTC. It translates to CASSQVSGNYGYTF.